The 8 T cell receptor beta chains listed next were all sequenced from one sample in a study of immune evolution from preneoplasia to lung adenocarcinoma. This table comes from immunoSEQ multiplex PCR, and its TCRdb copy is limited to in-frame clones, with some not included. The table includes 6,500 to 7,500 clones, around 77% detected once. Input material: FFPE lung adenocarcinoma in situ tissue. The receptor source for this set is a person between 60 and 79 years old with lung adenocarcinoma.

The genes are TRBV2 and TRBJ1-1; 8 bases match TRBD1. The CDR3 runs to 14 residues. Germline lookup yields CDR1 SNHLY and CDR2 FYNNEI. With V trimmed by 10 bases and J by 0 bases, 7 bases remained unmatched. The CDR3, as DNA: TGTGCCACCCACAGGGGGGCCATGAACACTGAAGCTTTCTTT. Translating gives CATHRGAMNTEAFF.

The chain couples TRBV7-3 to TRBJ2-6; D is unresolved. CDR1 and CDR2 (germline): SGHTA, FQGTGA. The CDR3 is 15 residues long. Trimming removed 2 bases at V and 2 bases at J, with 7 bases between. The CDR3 DNA is TGTGCCAGCAGCTTATTAAGGGCTGGGGCCAACGTCCTGACTTTC. Its protein product is CASSLLRAGANVLTF.

The J gene is TRBJ1-1, the V gene TRBV7-9; D uncertain. The germline gives CDR1 SEHNR, CDR2 FQNEAQ (reference sequence). V was shortened by 6 bases and J by 3 bases, with 17 bases between the two germline ends. The CDR3 is made up of 15 amino acids. This chain's CDR3 is CASRHLDFLDTEAFF. CDR3 nucleotides: TGTGCCAGCAGACACCTGGACTTTCTTGACACTGAAGCTTTCTTT.

This clone occurred a few times. The V gene is TRBV28, the J gene TRBJ2-7; D remains unclear. Germline CDR1 MDHEN, CDR2 SYDVKM. Trimming took off 5 bases at V and 3 bases at J, with 8 bases between the two ends. The CDR3 length is 12 residues. As DNA, the CDR3 is TGTGCCAGCAGTCCTTCCAGCTACGAGCAGTACTTC. Its protein is CASSPSSYEQYF.

The rearrangement uses TRBV10-1 and TRBJ1-5; D call uncertain. Trimming pared 0 bases from V and 0 bases from J, leaving 12 bases between. This CDR3 has 17 residues. Germline CDR1 and CDR2: WNHNN and SYGVQD (reference sequence). The CDR3 here is CASSESIRLYSNQPQHF. CDR3 coding DNA: TGCGCCAGCAGTGAGTCGATTAGACTTTATAGCAATCAGCCCCAGCATTTT.

This chain connects TRBV5-1 to TRBJ1-6; 9 bases agree with TRBD1. Germline trimming cut 3 bases from V and 7 bases from J; bases unmatched to any gene: 5. The germline V gene encodes CDR1 SGHRS and CDR2 YFSETQ. This CDR3 has 15 residues. DNA for the CDR3: TGCGCCAGCAGCTCACAGGGGGCGGGGAATTCACCCCTCCACTTT. Translating gives CASSSQGAGNSPLHF.

The chain joins TRBV5-6 to TRBJ1-6; tentative D call: TRBD1 (6 bases). V was pared by 0 bases and J by 9 bases, with 10 bases between. From germline, CDR1 is SGHDT and CDR2 YYEEEE. CDR3 size: 14 residues. The CDR3 protein is CASSLADRGSPLHF. The CDR3 nucleotides read TGTGCCAGCAGCTTGGCGGACAGAGGTTCACCCCTCCACTTT.

The rearrangement joins TRBV7-2 to TRBJ2-7; 7 positions match TRBD2. The CDR3 loop spans 15 amino acids. V lost 1 base to trimming and J lost 4 bases; unmatched junction nucleotides: 7. CDR1 is SGHTA and CDR2 is FQGNSA in the germline V gene. CDR3 loop: CASSLVSISGYEQYF. CDR3 bases: TGTGCCAGCAGCTTAGTCTCGATTAGCGGGTACGAGCAGTACTTC. Drawing the rest from reference TRBV7-2 and TRBJ2-7, the complete variable domain is GAGVSQSPSNKVTEKGKDVELRCDPISGHTALYWYRQSLGQGLEFLIYFQGNSAPDKSGLPSDRFSAERTGGSVSTLTIQRTQQEDSAVYLCASSLVSISGYEQYFGPGTRLTVT.